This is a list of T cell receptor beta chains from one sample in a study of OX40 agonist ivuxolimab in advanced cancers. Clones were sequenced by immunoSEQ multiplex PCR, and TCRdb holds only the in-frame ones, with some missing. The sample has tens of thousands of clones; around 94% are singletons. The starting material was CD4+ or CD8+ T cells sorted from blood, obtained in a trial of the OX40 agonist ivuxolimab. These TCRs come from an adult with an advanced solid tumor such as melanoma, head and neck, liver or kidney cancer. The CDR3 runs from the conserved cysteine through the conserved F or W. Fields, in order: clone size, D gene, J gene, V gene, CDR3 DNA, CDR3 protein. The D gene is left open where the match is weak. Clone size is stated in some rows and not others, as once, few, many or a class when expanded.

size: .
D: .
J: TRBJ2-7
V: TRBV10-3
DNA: TGTGCCATCAGTGAGTCGGCCGCGAGGACAGACTACGAGCAGTACTTC
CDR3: CAISESAARTDYEQYF

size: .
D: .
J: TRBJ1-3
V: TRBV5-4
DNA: TGTGCCAGCAGCCCGGACGGGCCGGAGGGAAACACCATATATTTT
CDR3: CASSPDGPEGNTIYF

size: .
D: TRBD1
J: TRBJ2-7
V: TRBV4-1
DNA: TGCGCCAGCAGCCCGGGACAGGGAATCTCCTACGAGCAGTACTTC
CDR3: CASSPGQGISYEQYF

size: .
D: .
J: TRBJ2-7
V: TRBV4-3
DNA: TGCGCCAGCAGCCAAAACCCCGAAAATGAGCAGTACTTC
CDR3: CASSQNPENEQYF

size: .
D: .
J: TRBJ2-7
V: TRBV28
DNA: TGTGCCAGCGGAGGGGGGCTCGAGCAGTACTTC
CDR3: CASGGGLEQYF

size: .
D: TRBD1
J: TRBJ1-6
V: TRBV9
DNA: TGTGCCAGCAGCGTAGGGGGGACAGGGGTAACCACCTCACCCCTCCACTTT
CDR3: CASSVGGTGVTTSPLHF

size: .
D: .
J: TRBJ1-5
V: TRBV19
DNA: TGTGCCAGTAAGGAACTTCCGAGCAATCAGCCCCAGCATTTT
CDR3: CASKELPSNQPQHF

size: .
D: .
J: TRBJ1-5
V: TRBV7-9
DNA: TGTGCCAGCAGCTTTGAGGATCAGCCCCAGCATTTT
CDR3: CASSFEDQPQHF

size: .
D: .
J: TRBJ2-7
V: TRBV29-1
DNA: TGCAGCGTTGTTTCGGGGCGGGAGCAGTACTTC
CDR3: CSVVSGREQYF

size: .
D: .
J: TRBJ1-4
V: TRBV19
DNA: TGTGCCAGTGGGCGAGGTGAAAAACTGTTTTTT
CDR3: CASGRGEKLFF

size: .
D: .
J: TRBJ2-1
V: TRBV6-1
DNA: TGTGCCAGCAGTGAAGGGTGGGGGGACAATGAGCAGTTCTTC
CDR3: CASSEGWGDNEQFF

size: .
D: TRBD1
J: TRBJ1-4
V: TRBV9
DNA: TGTGCCAGCAGCGTAGAATCGACAGGGGGCAGAAAACTGTTTTTT
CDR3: CASSVESTGGRKLFF

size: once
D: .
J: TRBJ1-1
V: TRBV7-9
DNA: TGTGCCAGCAGCTCCCGAGAGGGAGGAATGAACACTGAAGCTTTCTTT
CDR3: CASSSREGGMNTEAFF

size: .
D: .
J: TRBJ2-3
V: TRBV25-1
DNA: TGTGCCAGCAGTACCCCAACGGCAAGTCTAAAGGATACGCAGTATTTT
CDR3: CASSTPTASLKDTQYF

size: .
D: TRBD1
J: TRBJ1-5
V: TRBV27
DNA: TGTGCCAGCAAACCCCAGGGGGCAAATCAGCCCCAGCATTTT
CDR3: CASKPQGANQPQHF

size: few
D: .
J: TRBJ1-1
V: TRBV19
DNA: TGTGCCAGTAGTATATCGTACGGGAACACTGAAGCTTTCTTT
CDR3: CASSISYGNTEAFF

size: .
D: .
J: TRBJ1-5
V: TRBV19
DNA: TGTGCCAGTAATTCTGACACTTCCAGTCAGCCCCAGCATTTT
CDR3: CASNSDTSSQPQHF

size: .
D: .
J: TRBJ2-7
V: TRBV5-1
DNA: TGCGCCAGCAGCCCCAAGCCGGGGTCCTACGAGCAGTACTTC
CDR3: CASSPKPGSYEQYF

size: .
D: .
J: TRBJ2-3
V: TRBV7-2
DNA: TGTGCCAGCAGCGCAGATTCTGCCGGGGATACGCAGTATTTT
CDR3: CASSADSAGDTQYF

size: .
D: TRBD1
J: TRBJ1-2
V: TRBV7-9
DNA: TGTGCCAGCAGCACGGCAGGGGGTTTTAACTATGGCTACACCTTC
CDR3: CASSTAGGFNYGYTF

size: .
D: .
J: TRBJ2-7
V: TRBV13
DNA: TGTGCCAGCAGCTTAGGCAGCATGGGCTCCTACGAGCAGTACTTC
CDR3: CASSLGSMGSYEQYF

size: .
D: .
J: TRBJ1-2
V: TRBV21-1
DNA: TGTGCCAGGCGACAGGGAAACTATGGCTACACCTTC
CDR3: CARRQGNYGYTF

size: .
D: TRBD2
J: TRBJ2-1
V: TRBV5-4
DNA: TGTGCCAGCAGCTTGGTAGGGGAGGGCCAGGATGAGCAGTTCTTC
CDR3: CASSLVGEGQDEQFF

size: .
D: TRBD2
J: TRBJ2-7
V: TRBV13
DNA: TGTGCCAGCAGCCCCAGACTAGCGGGGCTCTACGAGCAGTACTTC
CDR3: CASSPRLAGLYEQYF

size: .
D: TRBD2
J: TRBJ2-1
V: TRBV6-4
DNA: TGTGCCAGCAGTACGACTAGCGGGAGCGTCGCCTACAATGAGCAGTTCTTC
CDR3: CASSTTSGSVAYNEQFF

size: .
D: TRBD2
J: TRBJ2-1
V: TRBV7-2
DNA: TGTGCCAGCAGACCACTAGCGGGGGGTGTGAATGAGCAGTTCTTC
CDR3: CASRPLAGGVNEQFF

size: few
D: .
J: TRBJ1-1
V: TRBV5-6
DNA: TGTGCCAGCAGCCCCAGATACACTGAAGCTTTCTTT
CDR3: CASSPRYTEAFF

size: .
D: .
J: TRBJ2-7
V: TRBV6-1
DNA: TGTGCCAGCAGTGACATCGATCGTGCAACTAGCTACGAGCAGTACTTC
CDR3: CASSDIDRATSYEQYF

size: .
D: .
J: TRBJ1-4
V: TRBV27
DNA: TGTGCCAGCCGTGGGGGGACGAGTGAAAAACTGTTTTTT
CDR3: CASRGGTSEKLFF

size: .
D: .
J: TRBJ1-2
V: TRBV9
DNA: TGTGCCAGCAGCTCCCGGACAGGCTACACCTTC
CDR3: CASSSRTGYTF

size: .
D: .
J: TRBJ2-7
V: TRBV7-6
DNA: TGTGCCAGCAGCTTAGGCAGGGGAGACGAGCAGTACTTC
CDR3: CASSLGRGDEQYF